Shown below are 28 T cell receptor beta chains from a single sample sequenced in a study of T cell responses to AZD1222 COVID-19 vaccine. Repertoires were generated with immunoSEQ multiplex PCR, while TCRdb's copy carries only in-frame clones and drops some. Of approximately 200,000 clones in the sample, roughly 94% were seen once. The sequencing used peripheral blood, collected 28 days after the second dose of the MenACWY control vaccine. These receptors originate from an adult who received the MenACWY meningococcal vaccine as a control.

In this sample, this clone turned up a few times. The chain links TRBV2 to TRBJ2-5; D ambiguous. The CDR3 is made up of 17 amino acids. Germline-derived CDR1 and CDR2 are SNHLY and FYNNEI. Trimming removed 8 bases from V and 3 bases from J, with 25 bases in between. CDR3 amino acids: CASPFGKETSLEETQYF. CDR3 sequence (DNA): TGTGCCAGCCCCTTCGGTAAGGAAACATCACTGGAAGAGACCCAGTACTTC.

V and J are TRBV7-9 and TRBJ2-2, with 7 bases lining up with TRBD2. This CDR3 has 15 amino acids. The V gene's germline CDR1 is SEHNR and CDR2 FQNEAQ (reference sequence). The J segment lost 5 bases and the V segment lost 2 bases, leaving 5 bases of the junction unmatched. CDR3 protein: CASSLIAGATGELFF. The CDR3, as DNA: TGTGCCAGCAGCTTAATAGCGGGCGCGACCGGGGAGCTGTTTTTT.

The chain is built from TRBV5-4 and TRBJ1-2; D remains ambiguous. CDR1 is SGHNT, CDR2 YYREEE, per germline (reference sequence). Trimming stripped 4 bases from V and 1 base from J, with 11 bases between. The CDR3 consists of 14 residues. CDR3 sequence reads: CASSRDEGNYGYTF. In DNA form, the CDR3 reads TGTGCCAGCAGCCGAGACGAGGGTAACTATGGCTACACCTTC.

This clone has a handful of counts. The CDR3 DNA reads TGTGCCAGCAGCCAAGACTTGAACCGGCACAATGAGCAGTTCTTC. Protein: CASSQDLNRHNEQFF. The chain couples TRBV14 to TRBJ2-1; D gene uncertain. The CDR3 extends over 15 amino acids. With 0 bases removed from V and 5 bases from J, the gap between germline ends came to 11 bases. Germline loops: CDR1 SGHDN, CDR2 FVKESK.

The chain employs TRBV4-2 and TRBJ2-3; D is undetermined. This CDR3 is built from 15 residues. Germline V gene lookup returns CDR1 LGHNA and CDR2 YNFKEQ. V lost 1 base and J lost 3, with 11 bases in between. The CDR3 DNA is TGTGCCAGCAGCCAAGTTGTTGGGTTGACAGATACGCAGTATTTT. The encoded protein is CASSQVVGLTDTQYF.

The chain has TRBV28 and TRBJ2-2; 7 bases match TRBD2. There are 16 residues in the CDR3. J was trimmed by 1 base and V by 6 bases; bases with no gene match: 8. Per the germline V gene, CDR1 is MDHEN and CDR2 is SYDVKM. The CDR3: CASSPASSGNTGELFF. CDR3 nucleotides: TGTGCCAGCAGCCCCGCTTCTAGCGGGAACACCGGGGAGCTGTTTTTT.

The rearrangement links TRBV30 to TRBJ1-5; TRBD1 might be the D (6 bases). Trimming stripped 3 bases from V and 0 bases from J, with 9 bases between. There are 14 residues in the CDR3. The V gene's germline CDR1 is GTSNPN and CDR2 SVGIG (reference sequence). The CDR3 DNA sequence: TGTGCCTGGAGCCGGGACAATAGCAATCAGCCCCAGCATTTT. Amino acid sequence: CAWSRDNSNQPQHF.

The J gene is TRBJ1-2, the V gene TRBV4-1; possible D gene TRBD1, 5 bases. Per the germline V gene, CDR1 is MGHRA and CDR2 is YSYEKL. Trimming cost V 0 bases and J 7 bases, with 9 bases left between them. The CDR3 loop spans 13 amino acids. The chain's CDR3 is CASSQEGEIGYTF. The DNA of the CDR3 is TGCGCCAGCAGCCAAGAGGGGGAGATTGGCTACACCTTC.

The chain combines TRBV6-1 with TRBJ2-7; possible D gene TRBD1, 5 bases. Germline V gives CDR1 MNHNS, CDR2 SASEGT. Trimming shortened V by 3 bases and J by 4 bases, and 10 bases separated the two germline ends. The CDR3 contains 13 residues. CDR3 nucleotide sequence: TGTGCCAGCAGTGAGGGGCAGAGATACGAGCAGTACTTC. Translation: CASSEGQRYEQYF.

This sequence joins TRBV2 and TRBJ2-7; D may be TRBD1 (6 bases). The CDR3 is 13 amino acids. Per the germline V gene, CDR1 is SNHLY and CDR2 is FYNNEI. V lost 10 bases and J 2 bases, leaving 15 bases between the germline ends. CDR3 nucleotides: TGTGCCACGAGAACAGGGAGAGCCTACGAGCAGTACTTC. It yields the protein CATRTGRAYEQYF. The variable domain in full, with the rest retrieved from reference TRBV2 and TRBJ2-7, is EPEVTQTPSHQVTQMGQEVILRCVPISNHLYFYWYRQILGQKVEFLVSFYNNEISEKSEIFDDQFSVERPDGSNFTLKIRSTKLEDSAMYFCATRTGRAYEQYFGPGTRLTVT.

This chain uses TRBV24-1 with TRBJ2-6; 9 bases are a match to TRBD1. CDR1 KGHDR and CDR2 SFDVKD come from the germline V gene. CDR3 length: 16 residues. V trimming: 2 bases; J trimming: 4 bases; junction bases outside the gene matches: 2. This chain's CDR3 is CATSDYRGPGANVLTF. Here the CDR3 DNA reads TGTGCCACCAGTGATTACAGGGGGCCGGGGGCCAACGTCCTGACTTTC.

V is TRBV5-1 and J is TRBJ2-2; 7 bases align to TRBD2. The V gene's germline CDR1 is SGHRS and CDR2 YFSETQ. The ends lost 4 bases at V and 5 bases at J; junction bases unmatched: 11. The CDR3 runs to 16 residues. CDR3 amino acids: CASSTGLAGMTGELFF. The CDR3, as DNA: TGCGCCAGCAGCACTGGGTTAGCGGGTATGACCGGGGAGCTGTTTTTT. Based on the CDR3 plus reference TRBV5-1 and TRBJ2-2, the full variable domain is KAGVTQTPRYLIKTRGQQVTLSCSPISGHRSVSWYQQTPGQGLQFLFEYFSETQRNKGNFPGRFSGRQFSNSRSEMNVSTLELGDSALYLCASSTGLAGMTGELFFGEGSRLTVL.

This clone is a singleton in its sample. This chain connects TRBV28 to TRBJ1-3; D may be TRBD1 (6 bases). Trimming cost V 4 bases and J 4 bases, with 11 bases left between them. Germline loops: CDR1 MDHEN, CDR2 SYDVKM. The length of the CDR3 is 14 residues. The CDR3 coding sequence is TGTGCCAGCAGTTCGTCAGGGGAAGGAAACACCATATATTTT. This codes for CASSSSGEGNTIYF.

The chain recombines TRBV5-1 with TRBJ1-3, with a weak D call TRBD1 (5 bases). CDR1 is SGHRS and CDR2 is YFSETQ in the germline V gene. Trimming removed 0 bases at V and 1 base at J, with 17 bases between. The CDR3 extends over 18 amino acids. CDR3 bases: TGCGCCAGCAGCTTGGTCGGTGGAGGGGAAGGTTCTGGAAACACCATATATTTT. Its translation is CASSLVGGGEGSGNTIYF.

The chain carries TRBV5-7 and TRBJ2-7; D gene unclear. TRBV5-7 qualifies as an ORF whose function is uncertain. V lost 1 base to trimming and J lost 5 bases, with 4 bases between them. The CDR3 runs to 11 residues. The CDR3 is CASSLMDEQYF. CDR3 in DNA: TGTGCCAGCAGCTTGATGGACGAGCAGTACTTC.

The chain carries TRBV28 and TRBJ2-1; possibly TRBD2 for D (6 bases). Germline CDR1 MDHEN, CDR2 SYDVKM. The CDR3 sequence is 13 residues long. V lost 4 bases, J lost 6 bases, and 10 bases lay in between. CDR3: CASSWGTGNEQFF. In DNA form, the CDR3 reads TGTGCCAGCAGTTGGGGGACTGGCAATGAGCAGTTCTTC.

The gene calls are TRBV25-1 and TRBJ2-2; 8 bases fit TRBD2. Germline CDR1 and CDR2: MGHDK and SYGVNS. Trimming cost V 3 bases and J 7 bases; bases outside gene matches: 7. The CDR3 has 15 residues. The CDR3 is CASSDPGRAVGELFF. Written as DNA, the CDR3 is TGTGCCAGCAGTGACCCCGGGAGGGCGGTCGGGGAGCTGTTTTTT.

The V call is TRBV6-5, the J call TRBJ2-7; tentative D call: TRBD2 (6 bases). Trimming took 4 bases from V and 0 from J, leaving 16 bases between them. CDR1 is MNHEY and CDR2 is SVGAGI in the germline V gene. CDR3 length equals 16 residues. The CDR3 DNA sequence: TGTGCCAGCAGTTCAGTCACGGGAGAAGGCTCCTACGAGCAGTACTTC. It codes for CASSSVTGEGSYEQYF.

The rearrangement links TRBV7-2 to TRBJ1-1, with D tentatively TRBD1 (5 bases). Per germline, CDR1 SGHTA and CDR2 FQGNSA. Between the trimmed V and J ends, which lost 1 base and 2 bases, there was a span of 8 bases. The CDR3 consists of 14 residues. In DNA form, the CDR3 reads TGTGCCAGCAGCTTAGGGACACCAAACACTGAAGCTTTCTTT. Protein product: CASSLGTPNTEAFF.

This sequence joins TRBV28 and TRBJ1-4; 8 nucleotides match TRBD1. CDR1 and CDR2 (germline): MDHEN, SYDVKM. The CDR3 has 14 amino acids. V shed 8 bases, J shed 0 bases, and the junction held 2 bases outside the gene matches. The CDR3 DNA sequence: TGTGCCAGCCTACAGGGGGCAACTAATGAAAAACTGTTTTTT. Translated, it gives CASLQGATNEKLFF.

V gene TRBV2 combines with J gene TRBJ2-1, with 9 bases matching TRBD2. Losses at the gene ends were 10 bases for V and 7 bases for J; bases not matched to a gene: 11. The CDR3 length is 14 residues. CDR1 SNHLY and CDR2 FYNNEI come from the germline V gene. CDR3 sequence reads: CANTGASGNNEQFF. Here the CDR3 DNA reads TGTGCCAACACGGGGGCTAGCGGGAATAATGAGCAGTTCTTC. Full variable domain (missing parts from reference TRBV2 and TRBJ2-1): EPEVTQTPSHQVTQMGQEVILRCVPISNHLYFYWYRQILGQKVEFLVSFYNNEISEKSEIFDDQFSVERPDGSNFTLKIRSTKLEDSAMYFCANTGASGNNEQFFGPGTRLTVL.

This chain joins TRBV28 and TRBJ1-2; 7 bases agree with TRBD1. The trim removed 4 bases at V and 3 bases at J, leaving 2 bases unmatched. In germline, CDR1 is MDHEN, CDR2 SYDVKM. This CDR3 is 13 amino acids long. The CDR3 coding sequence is TGTGCCAGCAGTTCCGGGACAGACTATGGCTACACCTTC. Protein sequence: CASSSGTDYGYTF.

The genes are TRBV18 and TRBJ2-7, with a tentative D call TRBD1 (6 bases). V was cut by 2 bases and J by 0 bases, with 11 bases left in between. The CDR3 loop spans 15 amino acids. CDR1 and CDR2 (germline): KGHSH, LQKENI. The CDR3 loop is CASSPGDKSSYEQYF. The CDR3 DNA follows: TGTGCCAGCTCACCAGGGGACAAGTCCTCCTACGAGCAGTACTTC.

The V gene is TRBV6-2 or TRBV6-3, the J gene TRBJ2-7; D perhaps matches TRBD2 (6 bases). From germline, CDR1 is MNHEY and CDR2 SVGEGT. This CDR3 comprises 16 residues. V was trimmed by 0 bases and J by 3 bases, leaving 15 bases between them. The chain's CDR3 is CASSYSDFGGNYEQYF. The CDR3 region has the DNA TGTGCCAGCAGTTACTCGGACTTTGGGGGGAACTACGAGCAGTACTTC.

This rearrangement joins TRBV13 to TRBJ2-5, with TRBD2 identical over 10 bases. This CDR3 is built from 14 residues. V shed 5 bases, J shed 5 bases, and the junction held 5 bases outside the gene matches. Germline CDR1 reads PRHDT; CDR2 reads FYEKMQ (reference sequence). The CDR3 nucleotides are TGTGCCAGCAGCGCTAGCGGGAGATTTGAGACCCAGTACTTC. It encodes CASSASGRFETQYF.

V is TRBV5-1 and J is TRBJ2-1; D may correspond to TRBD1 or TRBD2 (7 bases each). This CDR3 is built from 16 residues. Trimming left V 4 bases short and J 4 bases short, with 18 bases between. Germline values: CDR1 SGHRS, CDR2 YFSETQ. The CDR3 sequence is CASSQTGRGVYNEQFF. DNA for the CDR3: TGCGCCAGCAGCCAGACAGGGAGGGGGGTATACAATGAGCAGTTCTTC.

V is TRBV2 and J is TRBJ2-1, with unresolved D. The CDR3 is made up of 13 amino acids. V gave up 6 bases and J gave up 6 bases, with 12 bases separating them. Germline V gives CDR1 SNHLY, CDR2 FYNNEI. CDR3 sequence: CASRATRSNEQFF. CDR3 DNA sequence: TGTGCCAGCAGAGCAACGAGGTCCAATGAGCAGTTCTTC.

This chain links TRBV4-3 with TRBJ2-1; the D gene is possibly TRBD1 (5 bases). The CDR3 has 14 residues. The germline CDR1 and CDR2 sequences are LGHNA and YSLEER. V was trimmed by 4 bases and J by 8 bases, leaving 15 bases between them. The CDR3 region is CASSPQAPGHEQFF. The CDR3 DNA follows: TGCGCCAGCAGCCCCCAAGCCCCAGGGCATGAGCAGTTCTTC.